This TCR beta chain appears in the sequencing data of a study of control samples from healthy donors and cancer patients. Germline CDR1 and CDR2: SNHLY and FYNNEI. The V end lost 6 bases, the J end lost 3 bases, and 14 bases lay between the germline ends. The CDR3 extends over 14 amino acids. This table comes from immunoSEQ multiplex PCR, and its TCRdb copy is limited to in-frame clones, with some not included. Here the sample spans about 85,000 clones, less than 90% being singletons. The rearrangement links TRBV2 to TRBJ1-1, with TRBD1 as a possible D gene (5 bases). The sequence was obtained from a woman aged 60-70 years in good health. Material: blood. The CDR3 DNA sequence: TGTGCCAGCAGGGCAGGGTTTTCGGACACTGAAGCTTTCTTT. This encodes CASRAGFSDTEAFF.